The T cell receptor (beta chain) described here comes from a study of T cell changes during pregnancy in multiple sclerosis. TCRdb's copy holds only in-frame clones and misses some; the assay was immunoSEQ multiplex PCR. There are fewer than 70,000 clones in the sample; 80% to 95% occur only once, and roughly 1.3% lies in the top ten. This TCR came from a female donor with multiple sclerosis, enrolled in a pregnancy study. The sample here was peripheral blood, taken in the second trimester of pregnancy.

The CDR3 nucleotides are TGCGCCAGCAGCTTGGCCCGCGAGCAGTACTTC. Protein product: CASSLAREQYF. The chain is built from TRBV5-1 and TRBJ2-7; D is unclear. The CDR3 consists of 11 residues. Germline V gene sequence: CDR1 SGHRS, CDR2 YFSETQ. The ends were cut back, 0 bases at V and 6 bases at J, with 4 bases in the middle.